This is a list of T cell receptor beta chains from one sample in a study of T cells in Graves' hyperthyroidism and ophthalmopathy. In TCRdb, the multiplex PCR reads were re-called with MiXCR into one record per CDR3 protein. This table holds 300,000 to 400,000 distinct CDR3 sequences, roughly 18% found once. Specimen: blood. All receptors come from a woman aged 45 to 65 with Graves' hyperthyroidism. Both conserved end residues are part of each CDR3. The D gene is left open where the match is weak. Size is stated for part of the rows, as once, few or many counts, or as a class when the clone is expanded.

abundance: many
j_gene: TRBJ1-5
v_gene: TRBV2
d_gene: .
CDR3aa: CASSRGSSNQPQHF
CDR3nt: TGTGCCAGCAGCCGAGGATCTAGCAATCAGCCCCAGCATTTT

abundance: once
j_gene: TRBJ1-3
v_gene: TRBV9
d_gene: .
CDR3aa: CASSVEGGAPGNTIYF
CDR3nt: TGTGCCAGCAGCGTAGAGGGAGGGGCGCCTGGAAACACCATATATTTT

abundance: many
j_gene: TRBJ2-1
v_gene: TRBV7-3
d_gene: TRBD2
CDR3aa: CASSSGGYNEQFF
CDR3nt: TGTGCCAGCAGCTCGGGGGGCTACAATGAGCAGTTCTTC

abundance: many
j_gene: TRBJ2-3
v_gene: TRBV20-1
d_gene: .
CDR3aa: CSAILPSSDTQYF
CDR3nt: TGCAGTGCTATACTACCCTCCAGTGATACGCAGTATTTT

abundance: few
j_gene: TRBJ1-1
v_gene: TRBV19
d_gene: .
CDR3aa: CASSREGLGTEAFF
CDR3nt: TGTGCCAGTAGCAGGGAGGGGCTGGGCACTGAAGCTTTCTTT

abundance: many
j_gene: TRBJ2-7
v_gene: TRBV30
d_gene: .
CDR3aa: CAWSEGPYEQYF
CDR3nt: TGTGCCTGGAGTGAGGGTCCCTACGAGCAGTACTTC

abundance: many
j_gene: TRBJ1-6
v_gene: TRBV3-1
d_gene: .
CDR3aa: CASSQDNRSPLHF
CDR3nt: TGTGCCAGCAGCCAAGATAATCGCTCACCCCTCCACTTT

abundance: many
j_gene: TRBJ1-2
v_gene: TRBV12-3/TRBV12-4
d_gene: .
CDR3aa: CASSNLGEAYGYTF
CDR3nt: TGTGCCAGCAGTAATCTCGGGGAAGCCTATGGCTACACCTTC

abundance: many
j_gene: TRBJ2-5
v_gene: TRBV11-2
d_gene: .
CDR3aa: CASSVSTLQETQYF
CDR3nt: TGTGCCAGCAGCGTGAGCACTCTCCAAGAGACCCAGTACTTC

abundance: few
j_gene: TRBJ2-3
v_gene: TRBV12-3/TRBV12-4
d_gene: .
CDR3aa: CASSPPRTFVETQYF
CDR3nt: TGTGCCAGCAGTCCCCCCCGGACGTTCGTCGAGACGCAGTATTTT

abundance: .
j_gene: TRBJ1-5
v_gene: TRBV30
d_gene: .
CDR3aa: CAWSVNRQPQHF
CDR3nt: TGTGCCTGGAGTGTGAATCGCCAGCCCCAGCATTTT

abundance: .
j_gene: TRBJ2-1
v_gene: TRBV4-1
d_gene: TRBD2
CDR3aa: CASSQDPPSGVYNEQFF
CDR3nt: TGCGCCAGCAGCCAAGATCCCCCTAGCGGGGTCTACAATGAGCAGTTCTTC

abundance: many
j_gene: TRBJ2-5
v_gene: TRBV7-3
d_gene: .
CDR3aa: CASSPDGGQGETQYF
CDR3nt: TGTGCCAGCAGCCCCGACGGGGGGCAGGGAGAGACCCAGTACTTC

abundance: many
j_gene: TRBJ2-5
v_gene: TRBV6-1
d_gene: TRBD2
CDR3aa: CASSEDGREETQYF
CDR3nt: TGTGCCAGCAGTGAAGATGGGAGGGAAGAGACCCAGTACTTC

abundance: few
j_gene: TRBJ1-4
v_gene: TRBV10-3
d_gene: .
CDR3aa: CAISEGASSEKLFF
CDR3nt: TGTGCCATCAGTGAGGGGGCGTCGAGTGAAAAACTGTTTTTT

abundance: .
j_gene: TRBJ2-1
v_gene: TRBV15
d_gene: TRBD2
CDR3aa: CATSPTSGNYNEQFF
CDR3nt: TGTGCCACCAGCCCGACTAGCGGAAACTACAATGAGCAGTTCTTC

abundance: many
j_gene: TRBJ2-7
v_gene: TRBV2
d_gene: TRBD1
CDR3aa: CASSVGQGLTYEQYF
CDR3nt: TGTGCCAGCAGTGTGGGACAGGGCCTGACCTACGAGCAGTACTTC

abundance: few
j_gene: TRBJ1-1
v_gene: TRBV29-1
d_gene: .
CDR3aa: CSVTTGLNTEAFF
CDR3nt: TGCAGCGTTACGACAGGTTTGAACACTGAAGCTTTCTTT

abundance: few
j_gene: TRBJ2-1
v_gene: TRBV20-1
d_gene: .
CDR3aa: CSASEFGDEQFF
CDR3nt: TGCAGTGCTAGTGAATTCGGGGATGAGCAGTTCTTC

abundance: few
j_gene: TRBJ2-1
v_gene: TRBV7-9
d_gene: .
CDR3aa: CASSLVVNPTNEQFF
CDR3nt: TGTGCCAGCAGCTTAGTAGTGAACCCGACCAATGAGCAGTTCTTC

abundance: .
j_gene: TRBJ2-3
v_gene: TRBV12-3/TRBV12-4
d_gene: .
CDR3aa: CASSLSRVYTDTQYF
CDR3nt: TGTGCCAGCAGTTTATCCAGGGTTTACACAGATACGCAGTATTTT

abundance: .
j_gene: TRBJ2-5
v_gene: TRBV10-3
d_gene: .
CDR3aa: CAISDRKETQYF
CDR3nt: TGTGCCATCAGTGACAGAAAAGAGACCCAGTACTTC

abundance: many
j_gene: TRBJ2-3
v_gene: TRBV7-2
d_gene: .
CDR3aa: CASSLEAGYTDTQYF
CDR3nt: TGTGCCAGCAGCTTAGAGGCAGGATACACAGATACGCAGTATTTT

abundance: many
j_gene: TRBJ1-4
v_gene: TRBV18
d_gene: .
CDR3aa: CASSPQGGGEEKLFF
CDR3nt: TGTGCCAGCTCACCCCAAGGGGGGGGCGAGGAAAAACTGTTTTTT

abundance: few
j_gene: TRBJ1-5
v_gene: TRBV2
d_gene: .
CDR3aa: CATRGAGWGSNQPQHF
CDR3nt: TGTGCCACCAGGGGTGCAGGTTGGGGCAGCAATCAGCCCCAGCATTTT

abundance: many
j_gene: TRBJ1-1
v_gene: TRBV20-1
d_gene: .
CDR3aa: CSARGQAGTEAFF
CDR3nt: TGCAGTGCTAGAGGGCAGGCAGGCACTGAAGCTTTCTTT

abundance: many
j_gene: TRBJ2-1
v_gene: TRBV7-6
d_gene: TRBD1
CDR3aa: CASSFGTGSSEQFF
CDR3nt: TGTGCCAGCAGCTTCGGGACAGGGTCCTCTGAGCAGTTCTTC

abundance: few
j_gene: TRBJ2-7
v_gene: TRBV6-1
d_gene: TRBD1
CDR3aa: CASSWTGGGEQYF
CDR3nt: TGTGCCAGCAGTTGGACAGGGGGAGGCGAGCAGTACTTC

abundance: .
j_gene: TRBJ2-2
v_gene: TRBV28
d_gene: .
CDR3aa: CASSSSWSGELFF
CDR3nt: .

abundance: .
j_gene: TRBJ2-4
v_gene: TRBV18
d_gene: TRBD2
CDR3aa: CASSPPILAGGGNIQYF
CDR3nt: TGTGCCAGCTCACCACCAATACTAGCGGGAGGAGGGAACATTCAGTACTTC

abundance: few
j_gene: TRBJ2-1
v_gene: TRBV5-1
d_gene: .
CDR3aa: CASRMNLADQQFF
CDR3nt: TGCGCCAGCAGGATGAACCTAGCAGATCAGCAGTTCTTC

abundance: .
j_gene: TRBJ2-5
v_gene: TRBV19
d_gene: .
CDR3aa: CASSKEDSRETQYF
CDR3nt: TGTGCCAGTAGTAAAGAGGACAGCCGAGAGACCCAGTACTTC

abundance: many
j_gene: TRBJ2-3
v_gene: TRBV20-1
d_gene: .
CDR3aa: CSADKRLDTQYF
CDR3nt: TGCAGTGCTGACAAAAGGCTGGATACGCAGTATTTT

abundance: many
j_gene: TRBJ1-2
v_gene: TRBV20-1
d_gene: TRBD1
CDR3aa: CSAGGQGGGGYTF
CDR3nt: TGCAGTGCTGGGGGACAGGGAGGCGGTGGCTACACCTTC

abundance: .
j_gene: TRBJ2-1
v_gene: TRBV9
d_gene: .
CDR3aa: CASSVATDEQFF
CDR3nt: TGTGCCAGCAGCGTAGCTACGGATGAGCAGTTCTTC

abundance: .
j_gene: TRBJ2-5
v_gene: TRBV20-1
d_gene: .
CDR3aa: CSARARGRQETQYF
CDR3nt: TGCAGTGCTAGGGCTCGAGGCAGACAAGAGACCCAGTACTTC

abundance: .
j_gene: TRBJ2-1
v_gene: TRBV18
d_gene: .
CDR3aa: CASSPDSNYNEQFF
CDR3nt: TGTGCCAGCTCACCGGACAGTAATTACAATGAGCAGTTCTTC